This TCR beta chain was obtained from a study of blood T cell repertoires in COVID-19. The germline V and J ends were trimmed by 5 bases and 2 bases, with 8 bases remaining between them. The germline gives CDR1 LNHDA, CDR2 SQIVND (reference sequence). The CDR3 is 13 amino acids. Generated by immunoSEQ multiplex PCR, the TCRdb table keeps only in-frame clones and is missing some. The sample holds roughly 340,000 clones, roughly 86% seen once. V and J are TRBV19 and TRBJ2-3, with D unresolved. This clonotype was sampled from a woman aged 70-85 years with COVID-19, enrolled during active disease. Specimen: peripheral blood. DNA of the CDR3: TGTGCCAGTAGTCTGCGGATCACAGATACGCAGTATTTT. It is translated as CASSLRITDTQYF.